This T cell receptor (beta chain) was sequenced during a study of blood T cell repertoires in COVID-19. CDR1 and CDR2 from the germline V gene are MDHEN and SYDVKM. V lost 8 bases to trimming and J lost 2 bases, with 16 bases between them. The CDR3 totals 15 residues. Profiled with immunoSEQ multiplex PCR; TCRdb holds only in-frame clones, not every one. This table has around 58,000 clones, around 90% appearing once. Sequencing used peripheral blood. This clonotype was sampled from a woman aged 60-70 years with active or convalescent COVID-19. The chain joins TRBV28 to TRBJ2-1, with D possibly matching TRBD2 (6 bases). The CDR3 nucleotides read TGTGCCAGCCGGCCTCGGGGGAGGACCTACAATGAGCAGTTCTTC. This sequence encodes CASRPRGRTYNEQFF.